The 16 T cell receptor beta chains below all came from one sample that was sequenced in a study of cytotoxic CD8 clonotypes in ibrutinib-treated CLL. Clones were sequenced by immunoSEQ multiplex PCR, and TCRdb holds only the in-frame ones, with some missing. The data contain 25,000 to 30,000 clones, about 70% of them singletons. The sample was PBMCs, taken after 24 months of ibrutinib treatment. Receptors originate from a human donor with chronic lymphocytic leukemia.

The J gene is TRBJ2-1, the V gene TRBV6-5; 11 bases fit TRBD2. After removal of 6 bases from V and 7 bases from J, the junction contained 8 bases not matched to a gene. Looked up from germline, CDR1 is MNHEY and CDR2 is SVGAGI. The CDR3 contains 15 residues. For the CDR3, the DNA is TGTGCCAGCAGGCTGACGACTAGCGGGGTAAATGAGCAGTTCTTC. It is translated as CASRLTTSGVNEQFF.

The V gene is TRBV27, the J gene TRBJ1-1; D call uncertain. CDR3 length: 13 residues. V shed 5 bases and J shed 5 bases, with 12 bases lying between them. Germline V lookup: CDR1 MNHEY, CDR2 SMNVEV (reference sequence). As DNA, the CDR3 is TGTGCCAGCAGTCTCCGCTCGAGTACTGAAGCTTTCTTT. This codes for CASSLRSSTEAFF.

DNA for the CDR3: TGTGCCAGCAGCCCCGCCCCGGGGGGGTCCACCGGGGAGCTGTTTTTT. Translating it yields CASSPAPGGSTGELFF. The chain has TRBV7-3 and TRBJ2-2; 8 bases fit TRBD2. J was trimmed by 4 bases and V by 5 bases; bases with no gene match: 9. The germline CDR1 and CDR2 sequences are SGHTA and FQGTGA. The CDR3 spans 16 residues.

This clone was observed a single time. The rearrangement links TRBV27 to TRBJ1-1; D is uncertain. The germline V gene encodes CDR1 MNHEY and CDR2 SMNVEV (reference sequence). The germline V and J ends were trimmed by 2 bases and 0 bases, with 13 bases remaining between them. This CDR3 spans 16 amino acids. CDR3 sequence reads: CASSLTRSTMNTEAFF. The CDR3 DNA sequence: TGTGCCAGCAGTTTAACCCGGTCCACCATGAACACTGAAGCTTTCTTT.

The chain combines TRBV18 with TRBJ2-1, with 8 bases matching TRBD1. Germline CDR1 KGHSH, CDR2 LQKENI. The length of the CDR3 is 14 residues. The V segment lost 8 bases and the J segment 7 bases; nucleotides outside the gene matches: 10. The CDR3 DNA follows: TGTGCCAGCGCACAACAGGGGGTCGAGAATGAGCAGTTCTTC. This codes for CASAQQGVENEQFF.

For this clone: The sample carries other DNA sequences with the same CDR3. The chain combines TRBV29-1 with TRBJ2-3, with 7 positions matching TRBD2. Germline V gene lookup returns CDR1 SQVTM and CDR2 ANQGSEA. The CDR3 has 14 residues. Trimming removed 4 bases from V and 1 base from J; junction bases left unmatched: 5. Here the CDR3 reads CSVGGGRGTDTQYF. The CDR3, as DNA: TGCAGCGTTGGGGGGGGAAGGGGCACAGATACGCAGTATTTT.

The CDR3 bases are TGTGCCTGGAGTCCCCAGGGTGGGTCCTACGAGCAGTACTTC. It encodes CAWSPQGGSYEQYF. The chain carries TRBV30 and TRBJ2-7, with D possibly TRBD1 on 5 matching bases. Germline CDR1 reads GTSNPN; CDR2 reads SVGIG (reference sequence). The CDR3 length is 14 residues. Trimming removed 2 bases from V and 1 base from J, with 12 bases in between.

The chain combines TRBV25-1 with TRBJ1-4; a weak D match, TRBD1 (6 bases). Germline V gene data show CDR1 as MGHDK and CDR2 as SYGVNS. Trimming removed 4 bases from V and 7 bases from J, with 16 bases in between. The CDR3 has 15 amino acids. The CDR3 protein is CASSVPGARGEKLFF. In DNA form, the CDR3 reads TGTGCCAGCAGTGTTCCAGGGGCACGAGGTGAAAAACTGTTTTTT.

This clone came up once. This chain links TRBV5-1 with TRBJ2-3, with a possible D match to TRBD1 (6 bases). The germline V gene encodes CDR1 SGHRS and CDR2 YFSETQ. CDR3 length: 14 residues. Trimming removed 6 bases from V and 2 bases from J, with 13 bases in between. The CDR3: CASTWKGDTDTQYF. In DNA, the CDR3 is TGCGCCAGCACCTGGAAGGGGGACACAGATACGCAGTATTTT.

This clone was observed a few times. The V and J genes are TRBV5-6 and TRBJ2-7; the D gene is possibly TRBD1 (5 bases). Germline lookup yields CDR1 SGHDT and CDR2 YYEEEE. V shed 4 bases and J shed 6 bases, with 14 bases lying between them. The length of the CDR3 is 13 residues. CDR3 DNA: TGTGCCAGCAGCCCCACAGGTATGGGCGAGCAGTACTTC. Protein sequence: CASSPTGMGEQYF.

The J gene is TRBJ2-1, the V gene TRBV6-6; D ambiguous. The germline CDR1 and CDR2 sequences are MNHNY and SVGAGI (reference sequence). The CDR3 is 12 amino acids. V shed 7 bases and J shed 9 bases, with 13 bases lying between them. CDR3 sequence (DNA): TGTGCCAGCACTGTTAATACGGCTGAGCAGTTCTTC. Encoded protein: CASTVNTAEQFF.

V and J are TRBV30 and TRBJ2-6, with 7 bases aligning to TRBD1. The length of the CDR3 is 16 residues. Germline V lookup: CDR1 GTSNPN, CDR2 SVGIG (reference sequence). With 8 bases clipped from V and 0 bases from J, the junction kept 10 bases outside the gene matches. As DNA, the CDR3 is TGTGCCGCTACAGGGGCCCGGGCCTCTGGGGCCAACGTCCTGACTTTC. Its translation: CAATGARASGANVLTF.

In its sample, this clone was seen a few times. The chain carries TRBV19 and TRBJ2-7; tentative D call: TRBD2 (6 bases). The CDR3 is 13 amino acids. In germline, CDR1 is LNHDA, CDR2 SQIVND (reference sequence). The V gene lost 3 bases and the J gene lost 4 bases, with 10 bases spanning the gap. CDR3 in amino acids: CASSITGVYEQYF. In DNA form, the CDR3 reads TGTGCCAGTAGTATCACGGGGGTATACGAGCAGTACTTC.

The genes are TRBV5-6 and TRBJ1-6; D perhaps matches TRBD1 (6 bases). The CDR3 has 16 amino acids. V was shortened by 3 bases and J by 9 bases, with 19 bases between the two germline ends. Germline assignment: CDR1 SGHDT and CDR2 YYEEEE. The CDR3: CASSSYRVVATSPLHF. CDR3 bases: TGTGCCAGCAGCTCGTACAGGGTCGTGGCGACTTCACCCCTCCACTTT. The full variable domain, its missing parts supplied by reference TRBV5-6 and TRBJ1-6, is DAGVTQSPTHLIKTRGQQVTLRCSPKSGHDTVSWYQQALGQGPQFIFQYYEEEERQRGNFPDRFSGHQFPNYSSELNVNALLLGDSALYLCASSSYRVVATSPLHFGNGTRLTVT.

The rearrangement joins TRBV28 to TRBJ1-5; 8 positions match TRBD1. This CDR3 contains 17 residues. Germline lookup yields CDR1 MDHEN and CDR2 SYDVKM. Trimming removed 2 bases from V and 7 bases from J; junction bases left unmatched: 13. The CDR3 protein is CASSLIGRDRGLQPQHF. CDR3 sequence (DNA): TGTGCCAGCAGTTTAATAGGTAGAGACAGGGGTTTGCAGCCCCAGCATTTT.

This clone was found many times. The J gene is TRBJ2-5, the V gene TRBV4-3; TRBD2 matches 7 bases. This CDR3 has 16 amino acids. CDR1 and CDR2 (germline): LGHNA, YSLEER. V gave up 1 base and J gave up 7 bases; unmatched junction bases: 12. CDR3 sequence reads: CASSQGFQGGTGTQYF. CDR3 sequence (DNA): TGCGCCAGCAGCCAAGGGTTTCAGGGAGGGACGGGGACCCAGTACTTC.